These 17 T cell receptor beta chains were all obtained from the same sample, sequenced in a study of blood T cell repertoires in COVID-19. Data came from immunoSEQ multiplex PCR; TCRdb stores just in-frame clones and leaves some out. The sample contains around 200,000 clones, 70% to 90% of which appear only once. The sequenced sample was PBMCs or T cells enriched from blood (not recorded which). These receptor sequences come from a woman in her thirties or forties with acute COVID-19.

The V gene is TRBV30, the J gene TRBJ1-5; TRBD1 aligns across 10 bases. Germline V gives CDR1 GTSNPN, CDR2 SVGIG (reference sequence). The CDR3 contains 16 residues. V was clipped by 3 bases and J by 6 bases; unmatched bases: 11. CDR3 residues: CAWSAGTGVQGQPQHF. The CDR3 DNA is TGTGCCTGGAGCGCCGGGACAGGGGTTCAGGGTCAGCCCCAGCATTTT.

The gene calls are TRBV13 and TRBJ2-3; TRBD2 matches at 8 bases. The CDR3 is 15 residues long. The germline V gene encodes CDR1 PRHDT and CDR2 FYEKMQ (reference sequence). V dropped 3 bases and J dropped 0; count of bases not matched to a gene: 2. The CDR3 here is CASSFLAGSTDTQYF. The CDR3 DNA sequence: TGTGCCAGCAGCTTTCTAGCGGGTAGCACAGATACGCAGTATTTT.

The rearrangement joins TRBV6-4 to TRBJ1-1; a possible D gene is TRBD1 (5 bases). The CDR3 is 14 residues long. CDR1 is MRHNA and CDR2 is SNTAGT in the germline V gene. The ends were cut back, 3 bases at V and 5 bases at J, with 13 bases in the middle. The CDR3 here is CASSEASKGTEAFF. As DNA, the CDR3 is TGTGCCAGCAGTGAAGCGAGCAAGGGGACTGAAGCTTTCTTT.

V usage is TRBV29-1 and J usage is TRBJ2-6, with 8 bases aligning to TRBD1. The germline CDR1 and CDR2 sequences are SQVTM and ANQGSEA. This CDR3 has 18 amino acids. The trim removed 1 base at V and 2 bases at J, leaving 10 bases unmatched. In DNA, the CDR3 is TGCAGCGTTGAAGTCAGGCGCCAGGGGGCCGCTGGGGCCAACGTCCTGACTTTC. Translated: CSVEVRRQGAAGANVLTF.

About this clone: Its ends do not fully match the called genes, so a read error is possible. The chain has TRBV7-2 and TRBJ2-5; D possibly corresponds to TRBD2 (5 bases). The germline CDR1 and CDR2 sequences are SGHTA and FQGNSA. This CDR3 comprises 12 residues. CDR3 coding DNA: TGTGCCAGCAGCTTAGTCCTTCGGGGATTTGACTTC. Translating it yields CASSLVLRGFDF.

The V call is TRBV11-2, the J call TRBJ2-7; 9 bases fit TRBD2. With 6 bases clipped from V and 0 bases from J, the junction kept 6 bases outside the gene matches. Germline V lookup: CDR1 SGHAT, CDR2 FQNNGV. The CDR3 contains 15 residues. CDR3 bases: TGTGCCAGCAGTTCCAGCGGGGGGTCCTCCTACGAGCAGTACTTC. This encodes CASSSSGGSSYEQYF.

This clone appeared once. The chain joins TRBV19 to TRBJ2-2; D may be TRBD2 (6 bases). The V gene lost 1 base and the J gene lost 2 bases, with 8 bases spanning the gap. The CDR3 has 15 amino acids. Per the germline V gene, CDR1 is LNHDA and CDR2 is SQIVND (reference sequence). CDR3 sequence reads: CASSIAGVNTGELFF. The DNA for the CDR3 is TGTGCCAGTAGTATAGCGGGGGTTAACACCGGGGAGCTGTTTTTT.

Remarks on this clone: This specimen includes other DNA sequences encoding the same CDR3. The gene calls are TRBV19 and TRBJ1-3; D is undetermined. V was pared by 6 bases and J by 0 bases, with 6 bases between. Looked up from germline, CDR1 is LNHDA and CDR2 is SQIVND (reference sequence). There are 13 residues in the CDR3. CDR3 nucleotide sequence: TGTGCCAGTAGACAGTCCTCTGGAAACACCATATATTTT. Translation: CASRQSSGNTIYF.

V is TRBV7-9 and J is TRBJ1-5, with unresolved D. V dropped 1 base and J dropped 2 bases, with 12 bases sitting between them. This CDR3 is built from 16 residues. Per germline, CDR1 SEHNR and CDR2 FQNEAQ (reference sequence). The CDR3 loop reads CASSLGANLGNQPQHF. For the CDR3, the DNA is TGTGCCAGCAGCTTAGGGGCAAACCTTGGCAATCAGCCCCAGCATTTT. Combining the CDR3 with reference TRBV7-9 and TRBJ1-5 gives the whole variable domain DTGVSQNPRHKITKRGQNVTFRCDPISEHNRLYWYRQTLGQGPEFLTYFQNEAQLEKSRLLSDRFSAERPKGSFSTLEIQRTEQGDSAMYLCASSLGANLGNQPQHFGDGTRLSIL.

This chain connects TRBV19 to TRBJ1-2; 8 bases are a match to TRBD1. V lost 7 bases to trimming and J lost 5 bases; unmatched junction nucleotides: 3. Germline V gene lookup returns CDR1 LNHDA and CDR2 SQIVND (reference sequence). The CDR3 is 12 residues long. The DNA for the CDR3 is TGTGCCAGTACGACAGGGGTGTATGGCTACACCTTC. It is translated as CASTTGVYGYTF.

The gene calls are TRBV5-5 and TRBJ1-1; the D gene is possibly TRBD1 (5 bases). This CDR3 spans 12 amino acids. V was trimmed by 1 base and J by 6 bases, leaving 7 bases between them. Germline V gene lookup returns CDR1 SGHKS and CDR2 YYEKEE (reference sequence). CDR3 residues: CASSLKGPEAFF. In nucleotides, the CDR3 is TGTGCCAGCAGCTTGAAGGGGCCTGAAGCTTTCTTT.

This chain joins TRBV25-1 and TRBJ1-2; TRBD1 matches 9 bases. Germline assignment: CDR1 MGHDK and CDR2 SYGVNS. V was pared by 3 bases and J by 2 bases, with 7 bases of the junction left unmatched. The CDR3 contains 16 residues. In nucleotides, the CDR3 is TGTGCCAGCAGTGACTGGGACAGGGCGGAAAACTATGGCTACACCTTC. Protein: CASSDWDRAENYGYTF.

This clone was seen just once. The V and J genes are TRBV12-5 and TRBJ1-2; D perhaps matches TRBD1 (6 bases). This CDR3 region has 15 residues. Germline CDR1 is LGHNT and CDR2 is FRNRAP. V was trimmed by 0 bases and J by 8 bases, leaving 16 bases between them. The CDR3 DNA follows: TGTGCTAGTGGTTTGGTACGATCAGGGGATAGGGGCTACACCTTC. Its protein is CASGLVRSGDRGYTF.

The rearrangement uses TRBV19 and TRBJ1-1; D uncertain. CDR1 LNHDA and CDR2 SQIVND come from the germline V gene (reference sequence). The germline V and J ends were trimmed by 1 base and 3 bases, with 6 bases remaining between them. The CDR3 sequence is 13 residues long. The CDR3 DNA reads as TGTGCCAGTAGTATAGTGGAGGACACTGAAGCTTTCTTT. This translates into CASSIVEDTEAFF.

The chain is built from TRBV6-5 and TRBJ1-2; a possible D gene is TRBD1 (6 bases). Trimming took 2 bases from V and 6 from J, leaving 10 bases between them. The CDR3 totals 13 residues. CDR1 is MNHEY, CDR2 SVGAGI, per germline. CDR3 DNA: TGTGCCAGCAGTTACCTCGGACAGAATGGCTACACCTTC. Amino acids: CASSYLGQNGYTF.

CDR3 residues: CASSPEGQLQETQYF. CDR3 DNA sequence: TGTGCCAGCAGCCCCGAGGGCCAGTTACAAGAGACCCAGTACTTC. The V call is TRBV7-8, the J call TRBJ2-5, with TRBD2 as a possible D gene (5 bases). Germline lookup yields CDR1 SGHVS and CDR2 FQNEAQ. The V and J ends lost 5 bases and 2 bases respectively, with 15 bases between them. The CDR3 totals 15 residues.

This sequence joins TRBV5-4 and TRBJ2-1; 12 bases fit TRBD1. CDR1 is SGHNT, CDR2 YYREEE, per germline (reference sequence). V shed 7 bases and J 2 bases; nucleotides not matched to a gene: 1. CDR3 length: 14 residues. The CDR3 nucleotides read TGTGCCAGCGGGACAGGGGGCCCCTACAATGAGCAGTTCTTC. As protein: CASGTGGPYNEQFF.